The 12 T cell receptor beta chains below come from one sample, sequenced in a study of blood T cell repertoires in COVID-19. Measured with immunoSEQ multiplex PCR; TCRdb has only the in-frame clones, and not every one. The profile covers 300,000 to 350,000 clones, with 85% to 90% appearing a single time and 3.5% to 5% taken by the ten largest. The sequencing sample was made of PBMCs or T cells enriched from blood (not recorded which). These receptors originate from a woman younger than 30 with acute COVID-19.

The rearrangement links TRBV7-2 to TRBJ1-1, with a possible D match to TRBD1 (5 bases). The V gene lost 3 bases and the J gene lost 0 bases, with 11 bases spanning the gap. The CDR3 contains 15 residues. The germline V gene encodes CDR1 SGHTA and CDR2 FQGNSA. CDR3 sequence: CASSFSTGLNTEAFF. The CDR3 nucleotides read TGTGCCAGCAGCTTTAGTACAGGTCTGAACACTGAAGCTTTCTTT.

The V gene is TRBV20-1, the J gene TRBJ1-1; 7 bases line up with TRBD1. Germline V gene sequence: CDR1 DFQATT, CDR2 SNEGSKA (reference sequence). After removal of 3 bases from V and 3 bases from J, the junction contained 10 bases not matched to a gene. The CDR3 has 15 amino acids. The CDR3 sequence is CSASMQGGLDTEAFF. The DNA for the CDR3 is TGCAGTGCTAGTATGCAGGGGGGTCTGGACACTGAAGCTTTCTTT.

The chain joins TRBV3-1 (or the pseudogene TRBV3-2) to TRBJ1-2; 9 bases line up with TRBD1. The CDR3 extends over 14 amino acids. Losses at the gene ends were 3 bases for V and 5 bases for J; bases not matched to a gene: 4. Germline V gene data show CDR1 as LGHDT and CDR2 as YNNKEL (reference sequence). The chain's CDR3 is CASSHDRGGYGYTF. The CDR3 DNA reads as TGTGCCAGCAGCCACGACAGGGGGGGATATGGCTACACCTTC.

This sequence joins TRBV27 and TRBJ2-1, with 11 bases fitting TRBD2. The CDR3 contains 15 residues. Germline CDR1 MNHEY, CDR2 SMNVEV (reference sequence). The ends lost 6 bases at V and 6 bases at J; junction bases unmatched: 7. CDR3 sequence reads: CASSPTSGSRNEQFF. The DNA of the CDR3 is TGTGCCAGCAGCCCCACTAGCGGGAGTCGCAATGAGCAGTTCTTC.

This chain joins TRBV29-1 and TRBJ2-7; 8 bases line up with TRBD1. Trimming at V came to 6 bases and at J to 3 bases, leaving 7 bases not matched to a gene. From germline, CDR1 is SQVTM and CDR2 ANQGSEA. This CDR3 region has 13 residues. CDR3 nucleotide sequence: TGCAGCGTCGGTGGACAGGGACTCTACGAGCAGTACTTC. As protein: CSVGGQGLYEQYF.

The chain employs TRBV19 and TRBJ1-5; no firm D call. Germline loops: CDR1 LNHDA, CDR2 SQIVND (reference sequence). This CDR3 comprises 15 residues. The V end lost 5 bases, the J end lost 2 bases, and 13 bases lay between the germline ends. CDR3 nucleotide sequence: TGTGCCAGTAGTCACCGAACGGTGGGCAATCAGCCCCAGCATTTT. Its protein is CASSHRTVGNQPQHF.

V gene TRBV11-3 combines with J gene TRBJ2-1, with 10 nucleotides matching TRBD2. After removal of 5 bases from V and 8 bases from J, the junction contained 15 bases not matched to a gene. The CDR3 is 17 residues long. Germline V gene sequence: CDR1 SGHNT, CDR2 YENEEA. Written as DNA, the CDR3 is TGTGCCAGCAGCCCCTGGGCTAGCGGGAGCCAAAGGGATGAGCAGTTCTTC. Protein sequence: CASSPWASGSQRDEQFF.

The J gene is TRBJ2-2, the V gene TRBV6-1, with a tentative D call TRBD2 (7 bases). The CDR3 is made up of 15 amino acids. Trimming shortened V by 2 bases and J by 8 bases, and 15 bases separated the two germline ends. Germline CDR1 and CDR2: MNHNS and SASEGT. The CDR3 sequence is CASSEFRGAPGELFF. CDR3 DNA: TGTGCCAGCAGTGAATTTCGGGGGGCGCCTGGGGAGCTGTTTTTT.

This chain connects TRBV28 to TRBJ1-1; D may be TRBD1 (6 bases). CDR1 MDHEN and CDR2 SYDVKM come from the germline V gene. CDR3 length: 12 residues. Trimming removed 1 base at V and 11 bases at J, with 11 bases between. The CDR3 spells CASSLYRVTAFF. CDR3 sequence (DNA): TGTGCCAGCAGTTTATACAGGGTCACGGCTTTCTTT.

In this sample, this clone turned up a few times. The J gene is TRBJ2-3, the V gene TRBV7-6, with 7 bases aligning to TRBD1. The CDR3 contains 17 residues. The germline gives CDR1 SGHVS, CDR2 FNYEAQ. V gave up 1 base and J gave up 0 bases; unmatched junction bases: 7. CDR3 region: CASSLEPGQPSTDTQYF. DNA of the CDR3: TGTGCCAGCAGCTTAGAGCCGGGACAGCCCAGCACAGATACGCAGTATTTT.

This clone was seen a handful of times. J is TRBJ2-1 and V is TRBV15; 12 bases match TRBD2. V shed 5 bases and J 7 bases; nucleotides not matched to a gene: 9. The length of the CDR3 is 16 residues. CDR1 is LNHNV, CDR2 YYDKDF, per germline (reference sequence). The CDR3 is CATSSRLAGERNEQFF. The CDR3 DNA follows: TGTGCCACCAGCTCGCGACTAGCGGGAGAGCGGAATGAGCAGTTCTTC. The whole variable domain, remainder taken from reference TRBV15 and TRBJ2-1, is DAMVIQNPRYQVTQFGKPVTLSCSQTLNHNVMYWYQQKSSQAPKLLFHYYDKDFNNEADTPDNFQSRRPNTSFCFLDIRSPGLGDTAMYLCATSSRLAGERNEQFFGPGTRLTVL.

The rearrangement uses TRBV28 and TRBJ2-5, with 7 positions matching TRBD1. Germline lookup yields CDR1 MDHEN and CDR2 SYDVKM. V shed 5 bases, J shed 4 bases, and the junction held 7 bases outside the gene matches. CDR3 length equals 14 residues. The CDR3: CASSLTRDRETQYF. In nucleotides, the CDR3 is TGTGCCAGCAGTCTAACCCGGGACAGAGAGACCCAGTACTTC.